This TCR beta chain was found in a study of T cells in Graves' hyperthyroidism and ophthalmopathy. Germline loops: CDR1 MNHNS, CDR2 SASEGT. The CDR3 spans 14 residues. The V end lost 6 bases, the J end lost 2 bases, and 13 bases lay between the germline ends. This clonotype was recorded at least ten times. The antigen is undetermined. It was RNA transcripts that yielded the amplified TCR beta CDR3 regions. Using the HTBI primer set, a first-round RT-PCR was run on the TCR CDR3. MiXCR, run by TCRdb on the multiplex PCR reads, gives a single entry per CDR3 protein. The profile shows around 200,000 distinct CDR3 sequences, 18% of them singletons. Study results and limitations: Ophthalmopathy could be told apart from stable hyperthyroidism with a 13 V-J model.

This TCR was sampled from a man between 35 and 55 years old with Graves' hyperthyroidism. Sequencing was carried out using blood. The V and J genes are TRBV6-1 and TRBJ1-2; no clear D gene. CDR3 residues: CASRAGGSNYGYTF. The CDR3 coding sequence is TGTGCCAGCAGGGCAGGCGGGAGCAACTATGGCTACACCTTC.